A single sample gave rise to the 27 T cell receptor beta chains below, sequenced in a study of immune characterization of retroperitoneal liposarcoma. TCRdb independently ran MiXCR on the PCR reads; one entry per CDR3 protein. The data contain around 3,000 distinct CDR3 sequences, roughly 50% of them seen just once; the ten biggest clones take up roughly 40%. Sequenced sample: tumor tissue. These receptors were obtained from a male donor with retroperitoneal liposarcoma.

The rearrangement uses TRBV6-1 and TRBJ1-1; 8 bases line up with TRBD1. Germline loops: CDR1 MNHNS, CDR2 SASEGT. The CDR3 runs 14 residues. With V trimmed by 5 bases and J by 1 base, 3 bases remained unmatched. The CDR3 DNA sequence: TGTGCCAGCAGTTACGGGACAGGGAACACTGAAGCTTTCTTT. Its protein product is CASSYGTGNTEAFF.

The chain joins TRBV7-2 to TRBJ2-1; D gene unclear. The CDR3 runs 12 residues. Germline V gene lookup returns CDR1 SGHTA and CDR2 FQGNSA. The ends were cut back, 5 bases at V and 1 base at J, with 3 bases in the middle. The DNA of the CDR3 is TGTGCCAGCAGCCAGTCCTACAATGAGCAGTTCTTC. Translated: CASSQSYNEQFF.

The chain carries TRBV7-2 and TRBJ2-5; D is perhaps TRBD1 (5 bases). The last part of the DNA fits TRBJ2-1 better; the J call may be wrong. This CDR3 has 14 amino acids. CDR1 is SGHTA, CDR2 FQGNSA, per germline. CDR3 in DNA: TGTGCCAGCAGCTTGATAGGGGTACCGTACGAGCAGTTCTTC. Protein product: CASSLIGVPYEQFF.

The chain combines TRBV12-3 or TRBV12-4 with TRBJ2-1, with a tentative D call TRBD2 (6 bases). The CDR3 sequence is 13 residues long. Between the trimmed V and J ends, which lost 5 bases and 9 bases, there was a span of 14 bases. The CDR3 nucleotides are TGTGCCAGCAGTCCCGCGGGGTCCGGTGAGCAGTTCTTC. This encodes CASSPAGSGEQFF.

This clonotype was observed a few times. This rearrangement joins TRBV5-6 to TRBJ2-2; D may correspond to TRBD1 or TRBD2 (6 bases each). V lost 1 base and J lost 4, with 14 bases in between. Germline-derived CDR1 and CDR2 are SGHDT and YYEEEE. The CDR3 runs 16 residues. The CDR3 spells CASSLRGVDSTGELFF. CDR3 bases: TGTGCCAGCAGCTTGAGGGGGGTCGATTCCACCGGGGAGCTGTTTTTT.

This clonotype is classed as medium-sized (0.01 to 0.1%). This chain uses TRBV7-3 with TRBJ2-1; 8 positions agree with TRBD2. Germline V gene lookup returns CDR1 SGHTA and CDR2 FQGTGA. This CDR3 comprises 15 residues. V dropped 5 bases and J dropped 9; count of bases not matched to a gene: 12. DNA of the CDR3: TGTGCCAGCAGCGAGGAAGGTAGCGGGATGTCTGAGCAGTTCTTC. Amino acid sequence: CASSEEGSGMSEQFF. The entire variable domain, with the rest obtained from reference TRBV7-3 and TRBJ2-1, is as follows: GAGVSQTPSNKVTEKGKYVELRCDPISGHTALYWYRQSLGQGPEFLIYFQGTGAADDSGLPNDRFFAVRPEGSVSTLKIQRTERGDSAVYLCASSEEGSGMSEQFFGPGTRLTVL.

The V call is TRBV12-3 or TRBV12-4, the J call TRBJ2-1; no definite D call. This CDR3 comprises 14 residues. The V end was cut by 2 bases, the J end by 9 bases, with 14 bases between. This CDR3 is CASSLNGRGSEQFF. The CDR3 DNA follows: TGTGCCAGCAGTTTAAACGGCCGAGGCAGTGAGCAGTTCTTC.

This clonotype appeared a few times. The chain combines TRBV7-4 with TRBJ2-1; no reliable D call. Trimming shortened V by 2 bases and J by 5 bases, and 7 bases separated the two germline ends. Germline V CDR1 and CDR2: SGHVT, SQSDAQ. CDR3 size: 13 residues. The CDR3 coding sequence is TGTGCCAGCAGCTTATTTGGGAACAATGAGCAGTTCTTC. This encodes CASSLFGNNEQFF. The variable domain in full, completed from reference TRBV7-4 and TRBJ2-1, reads GAGVSQSPRYKVAKRGRDVALRCDSISGHVTLYWYRQTLGQGSEVLTYSQSDAQRDKSGRPSGRFSAERPERSVSTLKIQRTEQGDSAVYLCASSLFGNNEQFFGPGTRLTVL.

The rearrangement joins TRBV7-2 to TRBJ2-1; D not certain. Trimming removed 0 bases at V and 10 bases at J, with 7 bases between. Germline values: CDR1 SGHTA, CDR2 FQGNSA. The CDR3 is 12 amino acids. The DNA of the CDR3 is TGTGCCAGCAGCTTAGCGCCTGCCGAGCAGTTCTTC. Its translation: CASSLAPAEQFF.

CDR3 sequence: CASSYGYYNEQFF. CDR3 coding DNA: TGTGCCAGCAGTTATGGGTACTACAATGAGCAGTTCTTC. The chain has TRBV6-5 and TRBJ2-1; D unresolved. V was clipped by 3 bases and J by 3 bases, with 6 bases between them. Germline values: CDR1 MNHEY, CDR2 SVGAGI. The CDR3 is 13 residues long.

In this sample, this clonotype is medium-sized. The CDR3 loop reads CASSSGTSVYEQYF. CDR3 DNA sequence: TGTGCCAGCAGCTCCGGGACTAGCGTCTACGAGCAGTACTTC. The chain recombines TRBV7-8 with TRBJ2-7, with TRBD2 matching 10 bases. The V gene end was trimmed by 4 bases and the J gene end by 3 bases; junction bases not matched to a gene: 3. This CDR3 is built from 14 residues. CDR1 is SGHVS and CDR2 is FQNEAQ in the germline V gene.

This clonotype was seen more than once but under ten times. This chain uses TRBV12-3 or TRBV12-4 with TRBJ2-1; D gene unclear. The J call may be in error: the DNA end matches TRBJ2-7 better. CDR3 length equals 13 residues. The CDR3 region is CASNPGGYNEQYF. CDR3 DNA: TGTGCCAGCAACCCGGGCGGCTACAATGAGCAGTACTTC.

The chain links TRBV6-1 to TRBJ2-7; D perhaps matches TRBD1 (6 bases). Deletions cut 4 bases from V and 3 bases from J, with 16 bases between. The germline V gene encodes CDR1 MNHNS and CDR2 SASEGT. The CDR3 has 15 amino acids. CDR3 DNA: TGTGCCAGCAGTGCTACAGGGTCTCTTTTCTACGAGCAGTACGTC. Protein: CASSATGSLFYEQYV.

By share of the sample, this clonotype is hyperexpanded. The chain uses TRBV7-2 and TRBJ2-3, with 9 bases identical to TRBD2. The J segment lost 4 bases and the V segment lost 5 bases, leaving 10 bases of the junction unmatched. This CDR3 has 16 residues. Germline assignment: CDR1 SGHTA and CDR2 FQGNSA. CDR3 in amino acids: CASSPTGGGAPDTQYF. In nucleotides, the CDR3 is TGTGCCAGCAGCCCAACCGGCGGGGGGGCTCCAGATACGCAGTATTTT.

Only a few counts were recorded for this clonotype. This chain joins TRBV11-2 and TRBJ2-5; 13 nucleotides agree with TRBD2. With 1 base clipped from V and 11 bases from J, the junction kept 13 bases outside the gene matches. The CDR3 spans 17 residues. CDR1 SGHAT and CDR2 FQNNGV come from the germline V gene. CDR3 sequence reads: CASSLVPPGLAGTKQYF. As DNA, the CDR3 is TGTGCCAGCAGCTTAGTACCTCCGGGACTAGCGGGGACGAAGCAGTACTTC.

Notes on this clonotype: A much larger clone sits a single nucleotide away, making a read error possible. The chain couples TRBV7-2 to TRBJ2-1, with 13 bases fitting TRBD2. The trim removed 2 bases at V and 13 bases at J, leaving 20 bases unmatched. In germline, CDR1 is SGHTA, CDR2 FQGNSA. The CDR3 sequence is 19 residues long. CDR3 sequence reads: CASSLRGTSGMHSQETQFF. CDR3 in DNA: TGTGCCAGCAGCTTAAGGGGGACTAGCGGGATGCACTCTCAAGAGACCCAGTTCTTC. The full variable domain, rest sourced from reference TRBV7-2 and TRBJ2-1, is GAGVSQSPSNKVTEKGKDVELRCDPISGHTALYWYRQSLGQGLEFLIYFQGNSAPDKSGLPSDRFSAERTGGSVSTLTIQRTQQEDSAVYLCASSLRGTSGMHSQETQFFGPGTRLTVL.

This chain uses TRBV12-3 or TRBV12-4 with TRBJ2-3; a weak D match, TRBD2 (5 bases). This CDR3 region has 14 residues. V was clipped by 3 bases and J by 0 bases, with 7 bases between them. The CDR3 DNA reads TGTGCCAGCAGTTTGGAGGCTAGCACAGATACGCAGTATTTT. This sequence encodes CASSLEASTDTQYF.

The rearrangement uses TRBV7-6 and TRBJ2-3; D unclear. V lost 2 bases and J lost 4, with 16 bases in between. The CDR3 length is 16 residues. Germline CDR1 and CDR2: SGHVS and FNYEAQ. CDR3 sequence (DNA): TGTGCCAGCAGCTTACGACCCCCTAGTTTTGCAGATACGCAGTATTTT. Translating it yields CASSLRPPSFADTQYF.

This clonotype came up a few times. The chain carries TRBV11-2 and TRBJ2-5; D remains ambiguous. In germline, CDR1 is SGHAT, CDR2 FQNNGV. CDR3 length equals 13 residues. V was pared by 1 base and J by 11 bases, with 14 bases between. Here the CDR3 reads CASSLGVLNEQYF. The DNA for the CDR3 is TGTGCCAGCAGCTTAGGGGTTCTCAATGAGCAGTACTTC.

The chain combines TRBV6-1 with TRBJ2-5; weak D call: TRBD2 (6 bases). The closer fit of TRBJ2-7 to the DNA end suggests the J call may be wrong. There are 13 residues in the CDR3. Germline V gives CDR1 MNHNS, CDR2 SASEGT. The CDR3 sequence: CASKEGWNYEQYF. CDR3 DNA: TGTGCCAGCAAGGAGGGTTGGAACTACGAGCAGTACTTC.

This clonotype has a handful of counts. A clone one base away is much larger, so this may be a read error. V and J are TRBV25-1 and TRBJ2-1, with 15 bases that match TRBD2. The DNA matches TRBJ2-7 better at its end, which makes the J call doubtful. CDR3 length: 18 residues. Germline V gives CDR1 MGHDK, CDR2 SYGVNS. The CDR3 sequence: CASSPGVGLAGGNNEQYF. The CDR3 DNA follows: TGTGCCAGCAGCCCCGGGGTGGGACTAGCGGGGGGAAACAATGAGCAGTACTTC.

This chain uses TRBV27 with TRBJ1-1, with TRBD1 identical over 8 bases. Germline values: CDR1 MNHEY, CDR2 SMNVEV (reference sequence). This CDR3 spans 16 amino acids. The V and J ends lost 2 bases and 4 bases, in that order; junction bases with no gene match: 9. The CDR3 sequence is CASSLMGRGRGTEAFF. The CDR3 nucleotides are TGTGCCAGCAGTTTAATGGGCAGGGGGCGCGGCACTGAAGCTTTCTTT.

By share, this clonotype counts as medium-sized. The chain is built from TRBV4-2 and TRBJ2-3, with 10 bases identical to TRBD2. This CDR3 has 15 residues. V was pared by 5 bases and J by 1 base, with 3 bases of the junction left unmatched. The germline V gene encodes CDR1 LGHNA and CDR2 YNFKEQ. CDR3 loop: CASSVAGGGTDTQYF. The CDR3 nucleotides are TGTGCCAGCAGCGTAGCGGGGGGCGGCACAGATACGCAGTATTTT.

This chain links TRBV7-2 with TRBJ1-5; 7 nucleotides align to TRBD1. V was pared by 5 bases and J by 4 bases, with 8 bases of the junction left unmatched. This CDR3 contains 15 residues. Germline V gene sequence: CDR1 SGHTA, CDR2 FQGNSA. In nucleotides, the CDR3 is TGTGCCAGCAGCACCTGGACAGGTAAAAATCAGCCCCAGCATTTT. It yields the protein CASSTWTGKNQPQHF.

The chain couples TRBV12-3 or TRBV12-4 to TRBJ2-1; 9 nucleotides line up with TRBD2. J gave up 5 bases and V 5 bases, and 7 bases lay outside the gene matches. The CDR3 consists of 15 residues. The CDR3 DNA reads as TGTGCCAGCAGTCCGCGGGAGGGTATAAACAATGAGCAGTTCTTC. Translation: CASSPREGINNEQFF.

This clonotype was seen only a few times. The CDR3 DNA sequence: TGTGCCAGCAGTGAGGGGGCTAGCAGCACAGATACGCAGTATTTT. Amino acids: CASSEGASSTDTQYF. The genes are TRBV6-1 and TRBJ2-3; perhaps TRBD1 as D (6 bases). Between the trimmed V and J ends, which lost 3 bases and 0 bases, there was a span of 10 bases. Germline CDR1 is MNHNS and CDR2 is SASEGT. The CDR3 loop spans 15 amino acids.

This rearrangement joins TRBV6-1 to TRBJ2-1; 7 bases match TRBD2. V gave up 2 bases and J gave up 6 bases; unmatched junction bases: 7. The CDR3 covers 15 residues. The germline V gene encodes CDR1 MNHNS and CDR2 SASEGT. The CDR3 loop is CASSEMGLLGNEQFF. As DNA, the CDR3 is TGTGCCAGCAGTGAAATGGGACTACTTGGCAATGAGCAGTTCTTC.